Listed below are T cell receptor beta chains from one sample, sequenced in a study of cytomegalovirus exposure and HLA in healthy donors. Sequenced by immunoSEQ multiplex PCR; TCRdb stores in-frame clones only, minus some. Of about 130,000 clones in the sample, approximately 70% were seen once. The sequencing input was PBMCs. All receptors come from a woman aged 60-75 years in good health and CMV-seropositive. CDR3s include the opening cysteine and the closing phenylalanine or tryptophan. A D gene is named only where the DNA matches it firmly. A row's size may be missing; if present it is once, few, many or a size class.

D gene	V gene	CDR3 length	clone size	J gene	CDR3 DNA	CDR3 protein
.	TRBV7-2	11	.	TRBJ2-7	TGTGCCAGCAGCCTTTCGCGCGAGCAGTACTTC	CASSLSREQYF
.	TRBV19	13	.	TRBJ2-2	TGTGCCACCAACCCTAGGGGCACCGGGGAGCTGTTTTTT	CATNPRGTGELFF
.	TRBV28	16	.	TRBJ2-1	TGTGCCAGCAGTTTTGTCCGGGAGAGCTCCTACAATGAGCAGTTCTTC	CASSFVRESSYNEQFF
.	TRBV6-6	14	.	TRBJ2-1	TGTGCCAGCAGTTACTCGGACTTCTCCAATGAGCAGTTCTTC	CASSYSDFSNEQFF
.	TRBV28	11	once	TRBJ2-3	TGTGCCAGCAGTCCTACAGATACGCAGTATTTT	CASSPTDTQYF
.	TRBV7-6	17	.	TRBJ2-1	TGTGCCAGCAGCTTAGGTATTGGAGGGGACTCCTACAATGAGCAGTTCTTC	CASSLGIGGDSYNEQFF
TRBD2	TRBV28	17	.	TRBJ2-3	TGTGCCAGCAGTTCTTATATAGCGGGAGGGCCGACAGATACGCAGTATTTT	CASSSYIAGGPTDTQYF
.	TRBV6-5	13	.	TRBJ2-7	TGTGCCAGCTACGGGACAACAACCTACGAGCAGTACTTC	CASYGTTTYEQYF
.	TRBV28	15	.	TRBJ1-5	TGTGCCAGCAGATCCAGGGGCGCGAGCAATCAGCCCCAGCATTTT	CASRSRGASNQPQHF
TRBD2	TRBV11-2	15	.	TRBJ2-5	TGTGCCAGCAGCTCCGTTAGCGGGAGAGGGGAGACCCAGTACTTC	CASSSVSGRGETQYF
TRBD1	TRBV2	12	.	TRBJ2-1	TGTGCCAGCAGTGGACAGGGCAATGAGCAGTTCTTC	CASSGQGNEQFF
.	TRBV15	15	.	TRBJ1-5	TGTGCCACCAGCAGGGAGGGGGACTATTATCAGCCCCAGCATTTT	CATSREGDYYQPQHF
.	TRBV5-8	12	.	TRBJ2-1	TGTGCCAGCAGCTTGGGACCGCGAGGGGGGTTCTTC	CASSLGPRGGFF
.	TRBV6-5	14	.	TRBJ1-6	TGTGCCAGCAGTTACTCGAGTAGCGCACCACCCCTCCACTTT	CASSYSSSAPPLHF
.	TRBV5-1	13	.	TRBJ2-3	TGCGCCAGCAGCTTGGCCGAGGTAGATACGCAGTATTTT	CASSLAEVDTQYF
.	TRBV12-5	15	.	TRBJ1-1	TGTGCTAGTGGGCGGGGGGGGACTTGGAACACTGAAGCTTTCTTT	CASGRGGTWNTEAFF
TRBD1	TRBV29-1	14	.	TRBJ2-7	TGCAGCGCCGCTCCGGGACAGGGTCCCTACGAGCAGTACTTC	CSAAPGQGPYEQYF
.	TRBV9	11	.	TRBJ1-1	TGTGCCAGCAGCGTTGGCCCTGAAGCTTTCTTT	CASSVGPEAFF
.	TRBV5-8	15	few	TRBJ2-3	TGTGCCAGCAGCCCCCGAAGGAGGCACACAGATACGCAGTATTTT	CASSPRRRHTDTQYF
TRBD1	TRBV18	15	once	TRBJ2-3	TGTGCCAGCTCACCTACAGGGGCAAGCACAGATACGCAGTATTTT	CASSPTGASTDTQYF
.	TRBV28	13	.	TRBJ1-1	TGTGCCAGCAGTTTATATCCAGGGAGGGAAGCTTTCTTT	CASSLYPGREAFF
.	TRBV7-3	16	.	TRBJ1-1	TGTGCCAGCAGCTTAACCGGGGGGGCAATGAACACTGAAGCTTTCTTT	CASSLTGGAMNTEAFF
TRBD1	TRBV30	13	.	TRBJ1-2	TGTGCCTGGAGTTCAGGGGGCAATGGGGGCTACACCTTC	CAWSSGGNGGYTF
.	TRBV4-1	17	.	TRBJ2-7	TGCGCCAGCAGCCAAGTTAATCTCGTGGCGCAGGGCGTCGAGCAGTACTTC	CASSQVNLVAQGVEQYF
TRBD2	TRBV7-9	15	once	TRBJ2-3	TGTGCCAGCAGCCAACCGGGGGGTGGGACAGATACGCAGTATTTT	CASSQPGGGTDTQYF
.	TRBV6-6	12	.	TRBJ2-7	TGTGCCAGCAGAGTAGGGGGGGCGGAGCAGTACTTC	CASRVGGAEQYF
TRBD1	TRBV5-1	15	.	TRBJ1-5	TGCGCCAGCAGCTTGGACAGGGGCCCTAATCAGCCCCAGCATTTT	CASSLDRGPNQPQHF
.	TRBV19	15	few	TRBJ2-2	TGTGCCAGTAGTATCGGAGCGATGAACACCGGGGAGCTGTTTTTT	CASSIGAMNTGELFF
.	TRBV9	15	.	TRBJ2-3	TGTGCCAGCAGCGTAGGGCGGGGAGGCACAGATACGCAGTATTTT	CASSVGRGGTDTQYF
TRBD1	TRBV10-3	15	.	TRBJ2-7	TGTGCCAGCCTCTCTCCCGGGACAGGGGGCTACGAGCAGTACTTC	CASLSPGTGGYEQYF
TRBD1	TRBV5-4	15	.	TRBJ2-5	TGTGCCAGCAGCCCAGGGACAGGGGGCAGGGAGACCCAGTACTTC	CASSPGTGGRETQYF